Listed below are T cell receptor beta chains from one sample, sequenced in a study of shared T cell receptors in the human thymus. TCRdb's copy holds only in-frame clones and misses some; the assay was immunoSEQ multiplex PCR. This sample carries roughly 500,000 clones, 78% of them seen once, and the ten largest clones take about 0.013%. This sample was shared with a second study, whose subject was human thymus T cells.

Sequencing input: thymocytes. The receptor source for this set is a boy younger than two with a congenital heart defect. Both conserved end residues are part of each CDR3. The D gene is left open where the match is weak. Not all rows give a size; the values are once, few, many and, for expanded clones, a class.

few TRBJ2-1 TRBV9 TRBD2 TGTGCCAGCAGCCCAGGACTAGCGGGAGGGTCCTACAATGAGCAGTTCTTC CASSPGLAGGSYNEQFF
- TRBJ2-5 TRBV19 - TGTGCCAGCAGACTTCACGTTGACGAGACCCAGTACTTC CASRLHVDETQYF
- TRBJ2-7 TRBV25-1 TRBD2 TGTGCCAGCAGTGAATCCCCCGTCGGGGGGATCAGGTGGTACGAGCAGTACTTC CASSESPVGGIRWYEQYF
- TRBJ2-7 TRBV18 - TGTGCCAGCTCACCACTAGCTTCCTACGAGCAGTACTTC CASSPLASYEQYF
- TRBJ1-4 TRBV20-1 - TGCAGTGCTGATTCAGGGGAAAAACTGTTTTTT CSADSGEKLFF
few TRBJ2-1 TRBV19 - TGTGCCAGTAGTATAGACAGGGGCTCCTACAATGAGCAGTTCTTC CASSIDRGSYNEQFF
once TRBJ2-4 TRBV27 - TGTGCCAGCAGTCCTACCGACTACCACGCTAAGGACATTCAGTACTTC CASSPTDYHAKDIQYF
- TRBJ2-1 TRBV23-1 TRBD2 TGCGCCAGCACCCTAAACGGGACTAGGCCGGGCAATGAGCAGTTCTTC CASTLNGTRPGNEQFF
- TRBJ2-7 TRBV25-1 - TGTGCCAGCAGTGATCGTAGAGTCTACGAGCAGTACTTC CASSDRRVYEQYF
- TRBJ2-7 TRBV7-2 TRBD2 TGTGCCAGCAGCTTAGATGTAGCTAGCGGGAGTTACGAGCAGTACTTC CASSLDVASGSYEQYF
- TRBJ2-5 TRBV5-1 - TGCGCCAGCAGCCCGCCCCCCCAGGGGGGAGAGACCCAGTACTTC CASSPPPQGGETQYF
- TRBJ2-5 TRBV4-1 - TGCGCCAGCAGCCCCCTCGGCGGCCACTTGGAGACCCAGTACTTC CASSPLGGHLETQYF
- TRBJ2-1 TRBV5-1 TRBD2 TGCGCCAGCAGCTTGACTAGCGGGAGGGAAATAAAGCAGTTCTTC CASSLTSGREIKQFF
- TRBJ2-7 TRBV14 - TGTGCCAGCCGAGTCGCGGGATCCTACGAGCAGTACTTC CASRVAGSYEQYF
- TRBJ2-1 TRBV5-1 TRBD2 TGCGCCAGCAGCTTGGCCGTAACGGGAGGATACAATGAGCAGTTCTTC CASSLAVTGGYNEQFF
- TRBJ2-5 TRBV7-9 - TGTGCCAGCAGCCGGCGGATTAACCAAGAGACCCAGTACTTC CASSRRINQETQYF
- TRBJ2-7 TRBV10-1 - TGCGCCAGCAGTGAGGGACGGGGGAAGAGGGAGCAGTACTTC CASSEGRGKREQYF
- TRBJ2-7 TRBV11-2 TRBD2 TGTGCCAGCAGCTTAGTTTCACTAGCGGGAGGAGAGCAGTACTTC CASSLVSLAGGEQYF
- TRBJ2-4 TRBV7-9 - TGTGCCAGCAGCCCCCTAGCGCGACGTGGAAACATTCAGTACTTC CASSPLARRGNIQYF
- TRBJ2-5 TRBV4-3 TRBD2 TGCGCCAGCAGCCTCTTAGCGGGTGTACGGGAGACCCAGTACTTC CASSLLAGVRETQYF
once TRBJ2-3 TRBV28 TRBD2 TGTGCCAGCAGCCTTACGCCGGGACTAGAATACGGCACAGATACGCAGTATTTT CASSLTPGLEYGTDTQYF
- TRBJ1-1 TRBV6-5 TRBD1 TGTGCCAGCAGTTACCGGAGACAGGGGAGGGCTGAAGCTTTCTTT CASSYRRQGRAEAFF
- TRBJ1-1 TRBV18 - TGTGCCAGCTCACCACCTTCAGGAGGCACTGAAGCTTTCTTT CASSPPSGGTEAFF
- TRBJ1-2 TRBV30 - TGTGCCTGGAGCTCTGGGGGGGTCCGTGGCTACACCTTC CAWSSGGVRGYTF
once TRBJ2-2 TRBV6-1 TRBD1 TGTGCCGTCTGGCGGGACAGGGAGGATCCCGGGGAGCTGTTTTTT CAVWRDREDPGELFF
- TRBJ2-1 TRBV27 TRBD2 TGTGCCAGCAGCACCAATTCCGAAGGGACTAGCGGATTGAATGAGCAGTTCTTC CASSTNSEGTSGLNEQFF
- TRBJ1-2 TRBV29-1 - TGCAGCGTTGAAGATGGGTCCGGACGGGGAGAAGGCTATGGCTACACCTTC CSVEDGSGRGEGYGYTF
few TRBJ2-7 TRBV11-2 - TGTGCCAGCAGCTTGAGACTGACCTACGAGCAGTACTTC CASSLRLTYEQYF
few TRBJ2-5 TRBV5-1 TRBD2 TGCGCCAGCAGATTAGCGGGGACATCTTACGAGACCCAGTACTTC CASRLAGTSYETQYF
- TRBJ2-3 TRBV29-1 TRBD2 TGCAGCGTTGAAGGACTACAAGGGACTAGCGGGAGTATTCGCACAGATACGCAGTATTTT CSVEGLQGTSGSIRTDTQYF
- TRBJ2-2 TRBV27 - TGTGCCAGCAGATTTACCCCCCATGGAGCAACACGGGAGCTGTTTTTT CASRFTPHGATRELFF
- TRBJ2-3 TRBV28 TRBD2 TGTGCCAGCAGTTTGAAAGGGAACAGGGCGGTTGGTAGCGGGGTTATTAGCACAGATACGCAGTATTTT CASSLKGNRAVGSGVISTDTQYF
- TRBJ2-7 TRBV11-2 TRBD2 TGTGCCAGCAGCTTAGGTCCAGCGGGAGTTTCCTACGAGCAGTACTTC CASSLGPAGVSYEQYF